This TCR beta chain is drawn from a study of radiotherapy plus CTLA-4 blockade in lung cancer. Study summary: An objective response was seen in 15% to 20% of patients, and disease control in around 33%. Study-level results: Blood saw expansion of tumor-derived TCR clones after radiotherapy plus ipilimumab. How blood T cell clones changed early, along with interferon-beta, reportedly forecast response best.

Lung cancer patients with chemo-refractory metastatic non-small-cell disease were given focal radiation plus CTLA-4 blockade with ipilimumab. V lost 2 bases and J 6 bases, leaving 8 bases between the germline ends. This CDR3 comprises 12 residues. Germline V gene lookup returns CDR1 SEHNR and CDR2 FQNEAQ (reference sequence). The repertoire was sequenced with immunoSEQ multiplex PCR; TCRdb's copy has only in-frame clones and lacks some. The data hold approximately 77,000 clones, with roughly 79% observed a single time. With respect to this clone: What it binds is unknown.

The chain combines TRBV7-9 with TRBJ2-7; D might be TRBD1 (5 bases). Sample: peripheral blood, taken from a patient treated with radiotherapy plus ipilimumab. This receptor was identified in a human donor with non-small cell lung cancer whose response to radiotherapy plus ipilimumab could not be evaluated. Some clones in this sample may be carry-over from other donors' samples. The CDR3 nucleotides read TGTGCCAGCAGCTTATGGGGCGCCGAGCAGTACTTC. Protein product: CASSLWGAEQYF.